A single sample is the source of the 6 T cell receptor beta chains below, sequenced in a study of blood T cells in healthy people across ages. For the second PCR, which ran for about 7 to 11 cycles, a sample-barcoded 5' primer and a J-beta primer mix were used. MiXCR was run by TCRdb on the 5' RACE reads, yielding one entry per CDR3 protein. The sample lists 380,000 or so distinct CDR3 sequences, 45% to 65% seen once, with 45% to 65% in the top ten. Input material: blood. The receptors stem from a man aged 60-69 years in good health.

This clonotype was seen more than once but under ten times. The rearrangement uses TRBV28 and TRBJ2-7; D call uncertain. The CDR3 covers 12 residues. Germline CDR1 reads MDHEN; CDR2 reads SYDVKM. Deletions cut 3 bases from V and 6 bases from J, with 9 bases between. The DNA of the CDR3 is TGTGCCAGCAGTTTTAAGGGTCTCGAGCAGTACTTC. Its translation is CASSFKGLEQYF.

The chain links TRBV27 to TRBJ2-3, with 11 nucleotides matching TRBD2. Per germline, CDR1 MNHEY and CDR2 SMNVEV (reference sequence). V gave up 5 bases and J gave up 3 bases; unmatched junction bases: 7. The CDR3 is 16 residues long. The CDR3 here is CASSATSGRTTDTQYF. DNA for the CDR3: TGTGCCAGCAGTGCCACTAGCGGGAGAACGACAGATACGCAGTATTTT.

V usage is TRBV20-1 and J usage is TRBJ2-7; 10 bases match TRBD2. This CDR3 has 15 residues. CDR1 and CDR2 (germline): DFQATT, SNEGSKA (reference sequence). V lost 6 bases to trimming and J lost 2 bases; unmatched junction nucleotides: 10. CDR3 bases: TGCAGTGCAGAGCCTTCTAGCGGGAGTACCTACGAGCAGTACTTC. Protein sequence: CSAEPSSGSTYEQYF.

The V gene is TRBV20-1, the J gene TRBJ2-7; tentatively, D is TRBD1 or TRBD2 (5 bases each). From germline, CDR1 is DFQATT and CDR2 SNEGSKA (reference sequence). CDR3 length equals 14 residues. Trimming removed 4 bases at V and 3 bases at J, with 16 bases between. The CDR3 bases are TGCAGTGCTACCGGGGCCGGAGCGAGCTACGAGCAGTACTTC. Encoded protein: CSATGAGASYEQYF.

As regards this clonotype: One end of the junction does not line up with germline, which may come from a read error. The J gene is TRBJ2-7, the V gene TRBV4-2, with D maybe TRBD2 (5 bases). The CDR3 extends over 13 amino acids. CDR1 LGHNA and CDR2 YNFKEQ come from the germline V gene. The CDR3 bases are TGTGCCAGCAGCCAAGGAGGGCTCTACGAGCGGTACTTC. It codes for CASSQGGLYERYF.

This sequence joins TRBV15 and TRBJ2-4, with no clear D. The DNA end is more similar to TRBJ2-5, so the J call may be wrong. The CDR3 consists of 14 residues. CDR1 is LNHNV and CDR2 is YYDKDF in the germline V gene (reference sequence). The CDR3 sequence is CATSRVGFRETQYF. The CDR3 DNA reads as TGTGCCACCAGCAGAGTAGGTTTCCGGGAGACCCAGTACTTC.